The present T cell receptor beta chain was sequenced within a study of yellow fever vaccine responses in identical twins. The germline V and J ends were trimmed by 4 bases and 4 bases, with 5 bases remaining between them. This CDR3 is 11 amino acids long. The germline CDR1 and CDR2 sequences are MDHEN and SYDVKM. TCRdb re-analysed the RT-PCR reads in MiXCR, keeping a single row per CDR3 protein. There are around 860 distinct CDR3 sequences in the sample; around nine tenths occur only once, and around 7.7% lies in the top ten. The sequencing used T cells from blood (PBMCs), unsorted or a sorted subset (not recorded which), collected before or after yellow fever vaccination (not recorded which). The chain combines TRBV28 with TRBJ2-7; D unclear. This receptor was taken from a young woman who received the yellow fever vaccine. The CDR3 DNA follows: TGTGCCAGCAGTTCAGGATACGAGCAGTACTTC. Translated: CASSSGYEQYF.